The 16 T cell receptor beta chains below all came from one sample that was sequenced in a study of naive and memory T cell subsets. An equimolar mix of two oligonucleotides served as the beta constant-region primer for TRBC1 and TRBC2. TCRdb used MiXCR to reprocess the UMI-ligation and nested PCR reads, holding one entry per CDR3 protein. The sample shows approximately 140,000 distinct CDR3 sequences, over 15% of them seen only once. Source material: naive CD4+ T cells from blood. These receptors were taken from a human donor in good health.

The chain recombines TRBV6-6 with TRBJ1-5; D not resolved. This CDR3 has 15 residues. Germline values: CDR1 MNHNY, CDR2 SVGAGI (reference sequence). Between the trimmed V and J ends, which lost 6 bases and 6 bases, there was a span of 18 bases. In DNA, the CDR3 is TGTGCCAGCAGGGGAACCGGGTCTAGAAGTCAGCCCCAGCATTTT. Translated, it gives CASRGTGSRSQPQHF.

The chain carries TRBV20-1 and TRBJ2-5; possibly TRBD1 or TRBD2 for D (5 bases each). Germline CDR1 is DFQATT and CDR2 is SNEGSKA (reference sequence). The ends were cut back, 6 bases at V and 2 bases at J, with 16 bases in the middle. This CDR3 region has 14 residues. The CDR3 reads CSADSGTYQETQYF. In nucleotides, the CDR3 is TGCAGTGCGGACTCCGGGACGTATCAAGAGACCCAGTACTTC.

This clonotype was picked up a small number of times. The chain carries TRBV7-9 and TRBJ2-3; D is possibly TRBD1 (7 bases). The V gene's germline CDR1 is SEHNR and CDR2 FQNEAQ (reference sequence). The CDR3 length is 18 residues. Trimming shortened V by 5 bases and J by 1 base, and 22 bases separated the two germline ends. CDR3 in amino acids: CASSGGGSASWRTDTQYF. The CDR3 DNA reads as TGTGCCAGCAGCGGAGGGGGCTCGGCTAGCTGGCGCACAGATACGCAGTATTTT.

The genes are TRBV20-1 and TRBJ2-7; 10 positions match TRBD2. The CDR3 contains 15 residues. V lost 3 bases to trimming and J lost 2 bases; unmatched junction nucleotides: 7. Germline values: CDR1 DFQATT, CDR2 SNEGSKA (reference sequence). CDR3 sequence (DNA): TGCAGTGCTAGTTATCCTAGCGGGAGTCCCTACGAGCAGTACTTC. This gives the protein CSASYPSGSPYEQYF.

This clonotype has just a few counts. Its ends do not fully match the called genes, so a read error is possible. The chain employs TRBV25-1 and TRBJ2-5; TRBD1 matches at 7 bases. This CDR3 contains 17 residues. Germline assignment: CDR1 MGHDK and CDR2 SYGVNS. CDR3 residues: CASSDPGQKGYQETQYF. The CDR3 nucleotides read TGTGCCAGCAGTGATCCGGGACAGAAGGGTTACCAGGAGACCCAGTACTTC.

This chain uses TRBV29-1 with TRBJ2-1; weak D call: TRBD1 (5 bases). Per the germline V gene, CDR1 is SQVTM and CDR2 is ANQGSEA. The CDR3 contains 14 residues. V shed 6 bases and J shed 4 bases, with 16 bases lying between them. This chain's CDR3 is CSVAPRRQYNEQFF. The CDR3 DNA is TGCAGCGTCGCGCCAAGGAGACAGTACAATGAGCAGTTCTTC.

This chain connects TRBV29-1 to TRBJ2-2; possibly TRBD2 for D (5 bases). The CDR3 covers 14 residues. Germline CDR1 is SQVTM and CDR2 is ANQGSEA. The CDR3 region has the DNA TGCACCGGGTTAGCGTCCACGAACACCGGGGAGCTGTTTTTT. Its translation is CTGLASTNTGELFF.

This sequence joins TRBV14 and TRBJ1-1; TRBD1 matches at 9 bases. Trimming cost V 2 bases and J 1 base; bases outside gene matches: 8. Per germline, CDR1 SGHDN and CDR2 FVKESK. CDR3 length: 17 amino acids. The CDR3 DNA reads as TGTGCCAGCAGCCAAAGACGGACAGGGGTCAGGAACACTGAAGCTTTCTTT. It codes for CASSQRRTGVRNTEAFF.

This rearrangement joins TRBV7-2 to TRBJ2-1; D not certain. The length of the CDR3 is 11 residues. V was pared by 4 bases and J by 6 bases, with 4 bases between. The germline CDR1 and CDR2 sequences are SGHTA and FQGNSA. The CDR3 reads CASSSINEQFF. DNA for the CDR3: TGTGCCAGCAGCTCAATCAATGAGCAGTTCTTC.

This clonotype has a handful of counts. This chain uses TRBV25-1 with TRBJ2-7; 11 bases agree with TRBD2. In germline, CDR1 is MGHDK, CDR2 SYGVNS. Germline trimming cut 3 bases from V and 5 bases from J; bases unmatched to any gene: 6. The CDR3 has 15 residues. CDR3 loop: CASSDGLAGGDEQYF. CDR3 DNA sequence: TGTGCCAGCAGTGACGGGCTAGCGGGAGGAGACGAGCAGTACTTC.

V is TRBV6-2 or TRBV6-3 and J is TRBJ2-7; possible D gene TRBD2, 6 bases. V lost 6 bases and J lost 2, with 14 bases in between. The CDR3 consists of 14 residues. From germline, CDR1 is MNHEY and CDR2 SVGEGT. The CDR3 is CASSWDSSTYEQYF. In DNA, the CDR3 is TGTGCCAGCAGCTGGGACTCGTCGACCTACGAGCAGTACTTC.

This clonotype was recorded a few times. This sequence joins TRBV28 and TRBJ2-3, with a possible D match to TRBD2 (6 bases). The CDR3 extends over 15 amino acids. Trimming left V 7 bases short and J 1 base short, with 15 bases between. CDR1 and CDR2 (germline): MDHEN, SYDVKM. CDR3: CASTSVGGGTDTQYF. Written as DNA, the CDR3 is TGTGCCAGCACCTCCGTCGGGGGTGGCACAGATACGCAGTATTTT.

The chain has TRBV5-1 and TRBJ2-5; tentative D call: TRBD2 (5 bases). V lost 4 bases, J lost 14 bases, and 15 bases lay in between. The germline CDR1 and CDR2 sequences are SGHRS and YFSETQ. This CDR3 region has 11 residues. The CDR3 nucleotides read TGCGCCAGCAGCGCCGGACTCGGTAGCTACTTC. Translation gives CASSAGLGSYF.

This clonotype has ten or more counts. This chain uses TRBV29-1 with TRBJ2-7; the D is unclear. The germline CDR1 and CDR2 sequences are SQVTM and ANQGSEA. Trimming cost V 4 bases and J 0 bases, with 4 bases left between them. The CDR3 runs to 11 residues. The CDR3 DNA is TGCAGCGTTGTCCTCTCCTACGAGCAGTACTTC. Translated, it gives CSVVLSYEQYF.

There are many counts of this clonotype. The chain combines TRBV5-5 with TRBJ2-5; no clear D. Looked up from germline, CDR1 is SGHKS and CDR2 is YYEKEE (reference sequence). The V end was cut by 4 bases, the J end by 4 bases, with 5 bases between. This CDR3 has 11 residues. CDR3: CASSPLETQYF. CDR3 nucleotides: TGTGCCAGCAGCCCCCTAGAGACCCAGTACTTC.

In its sample, this clonotype was seen many times. The V gene is TRBV7-2, the J gene TRBJ2-1; no clear D gene. The germline V and J ends were trimmed by 1 base and 8 bases, with 15 bases remaining between them. The CDR3 sequence is 15 residues long. Germline-derived CDR1 and CDR2 are SGHTA and FQGNSA. Written as DNA, the CDR3 is TGTGCCAGCAGCTTAGGGCTAGTATGGATCGATGAGCAGTTCTTC. As protein: CASSLGLVWIDEQFF.